Listed below are T cell receptor beta chains from one sample, sequenced in a study of blood T cell repertoires in COVID-19. Generated by immunoSEQ multiplex PCR, the TCRdb table keeps only in-frame clones and is missing some. The table shows 80,000 or so clones, with around 88% occurring only once. Sequencing was done on a sample of peripheral blood. These receptors were collected from a human donor in a cohort sampled during active COVID-19. Each CDR3 is given with its conserved first and last residue. The order of the fields is clone size, J gene, D gene, V gene, CDR3 protein, CDR3 DNA. D genes are given only for firm matches. The listing skips clone size in some rows; elsewhere it reads once, few, many or a size class.

>-|TRBJ1-2|-|TRBV2
CASSVSRDTDGYTF
TGTGCCAGCAGTGTTTCGAGGGACACCGATGGCTACACCTTC
>-|TRBJ2-3|TRBD2|TRBV5-1
CASSGTRDTQYF
TGCGCCAGCAGCGGGACTAGGGATACGCAGTATTTT
>-|TRBJ2-7|-|TRBV7-2
CASSLALGGAFYEQYF
TGTGCCAGCAGCTTAGCCCTAGGAGGTGCGTTCTACGAGCAGTACTTC
>-|TRBJ2-7|-|TRBV28
CATGSGSYEQYF
TGTGCCACGGGGAGCGGCTCCTACGAGCAGTACTTC
>-|TRBJ2-2|TRBD1|TRBV7-2
CASSGTGHTGELFF
TGTGCCAGCAGCGGGACAGGCCACACCGGGGAGCTGTTTTTT
>-|TRBJ2-1|TRBD1|TRBV7-6
CASSSHRDRGKYEQFF
TGTGCCAGCAGCTCGCACCGGGACAGGGGGAAGTATGAGCAGTTCTTC
>-|TRBJ2-7|TRBD2|TRBV7-2
CASSSTPLAGATEGQYF
TGTGCCAGCAGCTCTACCCCTCTAGCGGGGGCCACTGAGGGGCAGTACTTC
>-|TRBJ2-3|-|TRBV12-3/TRBV12-4
CASTLSGTDTQYF
TGTGCCAGCACCCTCTCCGGCACAGATACGCAGTATTTT
>-|TRBJ1-1|-|TRBV7-9
CASRPAGGTEAFF
TGTGCCAGCCGCCCGGCTGGAGGCACTGAAGCTTTCTTT
>-|TRBJ2-1|TRBD2|TRBV14
CASSQPTSGRIYNEQFF
TGTGCCAGCAGCCAACCTACTAGCGGGAGGATATACAATGAGCAGTTCTTC
>once|TRBJ1-3|TRBD1|TRBV7-2
CASSHRDRGGNTIYF
TGTGCCAGCAGCCACCGGGACAGGGGAGGGAACACCATATATTTT
>-|TRBJ2-7|TRBD2|TRBV20-1
CSASGRDNYEQYF
TGCAGTGCTAGTGGGAGGGATAACTACGAGCAGTACTTC
>-|TRBJ1-2|TRBD1|TRBV10-3
CAISLQGASNYGYTF
TGTGCCATCAGCCTACAGGGGGCGTCGAACTATGGCTACACCTTC
>-|TRBJ1-1|-|TRBV2
CASSVFQPGNTEAFF
TGTGCCAGCAGTGTTTTTCAGCCAGGGAACACTGAAGCTTTCTTT
>many|TRBJ1-2|TRBD1|TRBV7-9
CASSSTGTSLYGYTF
TGTGCCAGCAGCTCGACAGGGACATCCCTCTATGGCTACACCTTC
>-|TRBJ2-7|-|TRBV7-8
CASSRGGGLSYEQYF
TGTGCCAGCAGCCGAGGGGGGGGGCTCTCCTACGAGCAGTACTTC
>-|TRBJ1-1|TRBD1|TRBV7-9
CASSWGTGVNTEAFF
TGTGCCAGCAGCTGGGGAACAGGGGTAAACACTGAAGCTTTCTTT
>-|TRBJ1-1|-|TRBV3-1/TRBV3-2
CASSQGWLMNTEAFF
TGTGCCAGCAGCCAAGGATGGCTCATGAACACTGAAGCTTTCTTT
>once|TRBJ2-7|-|TRBV28
CASSSPSEFYEQYF
TGTGCCAGCAGTTCCCCGTCGGAGTTCTACGAGCAGTACTTC
>-|TRBJ1-3|TRBD1|TRBV19
CASSSLGQGPSSGNTIYF
TGTGCCAGTAGTTCCCTAGGACAGGGGCCGAGCTCTGGAAACACCATATATTTT
>-|TRBJ2-6|-|TRBV4-1
CASSLQGIGLGAGANVLTF
TGCGCCAGCAGCTTACAGGGTATTGGCCTGGGGGCTGGGGCCAACGTCCTGACTTTC
>-|TRBJ2-2|TRBD1|TRBV19
CASSIDRRQGNTGELFF
TGTGCCAGTAGTATAGATCGGAGACAGGGAAACACCGGGGAGCTGTTTTTT
>-|TRBJ2-5|TRBD2|TRBV19
CASQPQRGGGETQYF
TGTGCCAGTCAACCCCAGCGGGGTGGTGGTGAGACCCAGTACTTC
>-|TRBJ1-1|-|TRBV7-2
CASSTSAGEVLTEAFF
TGTGCCAGCAGCACCTCAGCCGGGGAGGTTCTCACTGAAGCTTTCTTT
>few|TRBJ1-5|-|TRBV11-2
CASSLEVSQPQHF
TGTGCCAGCAGCTTAGAAGTCAGTCAGCCCCAGCATTTT
>-|TRBJ1-3|-|TRBV18
CASSPITTQASPSGNTIYF
TGTGCCAGCTCACCAATAACCACCCAAGCGAGTCCCTCTGGAAACACCATATATTTT
>-|TRBJ1-6|-|TRBV2
CASSEWARGNSPLHF
TGTGCCAGCAGTGAATGGGCCCGGGGGAATTCACCCCTCCACTTT
>-|TRBJ2-3|TRBD2|TRBV6-1
CASSELAASTDTQYF
TGTGCCAGCAGTGAACTAGCGGCTAGCACAGATACGCAGTATTTT
>-|TRBJ1-4|-|TRBV5-5
CASSFMNEKLFF
TGTGCCAGCAGCTTTATGAATGAAAAACTGTTTTTT
>-|TRBJ2-3|-|TRBV9
CASSPRTATDTQYF
TGTGCCAGCAGCCCGAGGACAGCCACAGATACGCAGTATTTT
>-|TRBJ1-5|-|TRBV7-2
CASSTFLGPQHF
TGTGCCAGCAGCACCTTTCTAGGGCCCCAGCATTTT
>few|TRBJ2-5|TRBD1|TRBV7-7
CASSLLSLGQGYQETQYF
TGTGCTAGCAGCCTACTCTCCCTTGGACAGGGGTACCAAGAGACCCAGTACTTC
>-|TRBJ1-2|-|TRBV9
CASSGTTNYGYTF
TGTGCCAGCAGCGGTACTACTAACTATGGCTACACCTTC
>-|TRBJ2-1|-|TRBV7-3
CASSPNTGQNYNEQFF
TGTGCCAGCAGCCCTAATACAGGTCAAAACTACAATGAGCAGTTCTTC
>-|TRBJ2-3|-|TRBV11-1
CASSLSPGPDTQYF
TGTGCCAGCAGCTTAAGCCCAGGGCCGGATACGCAGTATTTT
>-|TRBJ1-1|-|TRBV19
CASSIDRNTEAFF
TGTGCCAGTTCGATCGACAGGAACACTGAAGCTTTCTTT
>-|TRBJ2-7|-|TRBV3-1/TRBV3-2
CASSQGETGGRHEQYF
TGTGCCAGCAGCCAAGGGGAAACGGGGGGCAGGCACGAGCAGTACTTC
>-|TRBJ2-5|-|TRBV5-1
CASKATGTQETQYF
TGCGCCAGCAAAGCGACAGGTACTCAAGAGACCCAGTACTTC
>few|TRBJ1-3|-|TRBV6-2/TRBV6-3
CASSLRRAGNTIYF
TGTGCCAGCAGTCTCCGCAGGGCTGGAAACACCATATATTTT
>-|TRBJ2-1|TRBD1|TRBV18
CASSPPIRGRSNEQFF
TGTGCCAGCTCACCACCGATTAGGGGGCGAAGCAATGAGCAGTTCTTC
>once|TRBJ2-1|TRBD2|TRBV5-1
CASSVGTSDDEQFF
TGCGCCAGCAGCGTCGGGACTAGTGACGATGAGCAGTTCTTC
>-|TRBJ2-1|TRBD1|TRBV11-2
CASSPGGSYNEQFF
TGTGCCAGCAGCCCAGGGGGCTCCTACAATGAGCAGTTCTTC
>-|TRBJ1-1|TRBD1|TRBV3-1/TRBV3-2
CASSLSDRVTEAFF
TGTGCCAGCAGCCTATCAGACAGGGTTACTGAAGCTTTCTTT
>-|TRBJ2-1|TRBD2|TRBV3-1/TRBV3-2
CASSQVGGYNEQFF
TGTGCCAGCAGCCAAGTCGGGGGGTACAATGAGCAGTTCTTC
>-|TRBJ1-3|-|TRBV18
CASSSRRGNTIYF
TGTGCCAGCTCATCGAGGCGGGGAAACACCATATATTTT
>-|TRBJ2-3|-|TRBV4-3
CASSQGASDTQYF
TGCGCCAGCAGCCAGGGGGCATCAGATACGCAGTATTTT
>-|TRBJ1-5|TRBD1|TRBV20-1
CSASTGVDPQHF
TGCAGTGCTAGTACAGGGGTCGACCCCCAGCATTTT
>-|TRBJ1-1|TRBD1|TRBV7-3
CASSKQGGSEAFF
TGTGCCAGCAGCAAGCAGGGGGGTTCTGAAGCTTTCTTT
>-|TRBJ2-2|-|TRBV7-9
CASSLRESGELFF
TGTGCCAGCAGCTTACGTGAGTCCGGGGAGCTGTTTTTT
>-|TRBJ1-2|-|TRBV5-1
CASSLMPANYGYTF
TGCGCCAGCAGCTTGATGCCAGCTAACTATGGCTACACCTTC
>-|TRBJ1-2|TRBD1|TRBV3-1/TRBV3-2
CASSPRTGGSGYTF
TGTGCCAGCAGCCCCCGGACAGGGGGCAGTGGCTACACCTTC
>-|TRBJ1-1|-|TRBV9
CASSVDGSQGTEAFF
TGTGCCAGCAGCGTAGACGGGAGTCAAGGCACTGAAGCTTTCTTT
>few|TRBJ1-4|TRBD1|TRBV5-1
CASSGTASEKLFF
TGCGCCAGCAGCGGGACAGCGAGTGAAAAACTGTTTTTT
>-|TRBJ2-7|TRBD2|TRBV9
CASSAGTSGDEQYF
TGTGCCAGCAGCGCCGGGACTAGCGGGGACGAGCAGTACTTC
>-|TRBJ2-1|TRBD2|TRBV10-1
CASSRTSDYEQFF
TGCGCCAGCAGTCGGACTAGTGACTATGAGCAGTTCTTC
>once|TRBJ2-7|-|TRBV5-1
CASSLYSSYEQYF
TGCGCCAGCAGCTTATACAGTTCCTACGAGCAGTACTTC
>-|TRBJ2-6|-|TRBV4-3
CASSQEWQSGANVLTF
TGCGCCAGCAGCCAAGAGTGGCAGTCTGGGGCCAACGTCCTGACTTTC
>-|TRBJ2-3|-|TRBV18
CASSPRLAGPFDTDTQYF
TGTGCCAGCTCACCACGTCTTGCAGGGCCCTTTGACACAGATACGCAGTATTTT